The 15 T cell receptor beta chains given below trace back to one sample, sequenced in a study. The sorted Tregs were CD4+CD25+CD127-/low cells. Adaptor-ligated barcode primers were used to amplify TRBV12-4/TRBJ1-2 clonotypes. TCRdb re-analysed the multiplex PCR reads in MiXCR, keeping a single row per CDR3 protein. The sample has about 650 distinct CDR3 sequences, 3% to 4% seen once. What was sequenced was Tregs sorted from blood. Every receptor here comes from a female donor with breast cancer.

This clonotype is categorized as large. The genes are TRBV12-3 or TRBV12-4 and TRBJ1-2; no clear D. Trimming removed 6 bases at V and 1 base at J, with 12 bases between. The CDR3 has 14 amino acids. The CDR3 sequence: CASSPGDLNYGYTF. In nucleotides, the CDR3 is TGTGCCAGCAGCCCTGGAGACCTTAACTATGGCTACACCTTC.

In its sample, this clonotype ranks as medium-sized (0.01 to 0.1%). V and J are TRBV12-3 or TRBV12-4 and TRBJ1-2, with 7 bases fitting TRBD1. J was trimmed by 4 bases and V by 1 base; bases with no gene match: 3. The CDR3 has 14 residues. Here the CDR3 reads CASSLDRGGYGYTF. The CDR3 DNA reads as TGTGCCAGCAGTTTAGACAGGGGTGGCTATGGCTACACCTTC.

This clonotype counts as medium-sized. The chain uses TRBV12-3 or TRBV12-4 and TRBJ1-2; D is undetermined. The CDR3 loop spans 13 amino acids. Trimming shortened V by 5 bases and J by 4 bases, and 11 bases separated the two germline ends. The CDR3: CASSLEGLYGYTF. For the CDR3, the DNA is TGTGCCAGCAGTCTAGAGGGCCTCTATGGCTACACCTTC.

Sample share makes this clonotype medium-sized. This may come from a read error, since a much larger clone is one base off. In DNA, the CDR3 is TGTGCCAGCAGTTTAGCGGACCAAAAGCCAGGGGCTGGCTACACCTTC. Translated: CASSLADQKPGAGYTF. This chain uses TRBV12-3 or TRBV12-4 with TRBJ1-2; TRBD1 is a possible D gene (6 bases). The CDR3 extends over 16 amino acids. The V end was cut by 0 bases, the J end by 7 bases, with 18 bases between.

In this sample, this clonotype is medium-sized (0.01 to 0.1%). The V gene is TRBV12-3 or TRBV12-4, the J gene TRBJ1-2; D may be TRBD1 (6 bases). There are 15 residues in the CDR3. Between the trimmed V and J ends, which lost 4 bases and 4 bases, there was a span of 16 bases. The DNA for the CDR3 is TGTGCCAGCAGTTCACCTCGACAGGATGGCTATGGCTACACCTTC. Translating it yields CASSSPRQDGYGYTF.

In its sample, this clonotype ranks as medium-sized. This chain uses TRBV12-3 or TRBV12-4 with TRBJ1-2; no definite D call. V lost 2 bases and J lost 1, with 8 bases in between. This CDR3 spans 14 amino acids. The CDR3 bases are TGTGCCAGCAGTTTACGTCGTAGTAACTATGGCTACACCTTC. The encoded protein is CASSLRRSNYGYTF.

This clonotype qualifies as medium-sized (0.01 to 0.1%). CDR3 nucleotide sequence: TGTGCCAGCAGCACCGGGACAGGGAATGGCTACACCTTC. Amino acid sequence: CASSTGTGNGYTF. V gene TRBV12-3 or TRBV12-4 combines with J gene TRBJ1-2; 9 bases agree with TRBD1. The CDR3 contains 13 residues. Losses at the gene ends were 6 bases for V and 6 bases for J; bases not matched to a gene: 5.

In its sample, this clonotype is large. The J gene is TRBJ1-2, the V gene TRBV12-3 or TRBV12-4; D may be TRBD1 (5 bases). Trimming pared 5 bases from V and 3 bases from J, leaving 7 bases between. CDR3 size: 12 residues. The CDR3 nucleotides are TGTGCCAGCAGTCCCAGGGACTATGGCTACACCTTC. Its translation is CASSPRDYGYTF.

By proportion, this clonotype is medium-sized. The rearrangement joins TRBV12-3 or TRBV12-4 to TRBJ1-2; D is perhaps TRBD1 (5 bases). The CDR3 is 15 residues long. V was shortened by 10 bases and J by 4 bases, with 22 bases between the two germline ends. In DNA form, the CDR3 reads TGTGCCACCATGACGGGTATCAGCCAGGGCTATGGCTACACCTTC. Translation gives CATMTGISQGYGYTF.

Within the sample, this clonotype is medium-sized. The chain is built from TRBV12-3 or TRBV12-4 and TRBJ1-2; possibly TRBD1 for D (5 bases). Trimming removed 10 bases from V and 11 bases from J, with 14 bases in between. The CDR3 runs to 10 residues. CDR3 sequence: CATDRDFYTF. Written as DNA, the CDR3 is TGTGCCACCGACCGGGACTTTTACACCTTC.

This clonotype is medium-sized (0.01 to 0.1%) in the sample. This CDR3 is CASIAGARRNYGYTF. The CDR3 nucleotides read TGTGCCAGCATCGCCGGAGCCAGGCGTAACTATGGCTACACCTTC. J is TRBJ1-2 and V is TRBV12-3 or TRBV12-4; D gene unclear. V was pared by 7 bases and J by 1 base, with 16 bases between. The CDR3 spans 15 residues.

By share, this clonotype counts as medium-sized. The rearrangement uses TRBV12-3 or TRBV12-4 and TRBJ1-2; no clear D gene. Trimming removed 4 bases from V and 8 bases from J, with 11 bases in between. CDR3 length: 12 residues. The DNA for the CDR3 is TGTGCCAGCAGTTCCGGGCTGAAAGGCTACACCTTC. Protein product: CASSSGLKGYTF.

By sample share, this clonotype is large. V gene TRBV12-3 or TRBV12-4 combines with J gene TRBJ1-2; D call uncertain. The CDR3 covers 13 residues. Deletions cut 8 bases from V and 3 bases from J, with 13 bases between. CDR3 nucleotide sequence: TGTGCCAGCCGCCCGGGGTTGGACTATGGCTACACCTTC. It encodes CASRPGLDYGYTF.

This clonotype is large in the sample. The CDR3 DNA sequence: TGTGCCAGCAGTTTATTCCCCTCTAACTATGGCTACACCTTC. Translating gives CASSLFPSNYGYTF. The chain has TRBV12-3 or TRBV12-4 and TRBJ1-2, with D unresolved. The CDR3 is made up of 14 amino acids. Trimming cost V 2 bases and J 0 bases, with 7 bases left between them.

By share of the sample, this clonotype is medium-sized. The V gene is TRBV12-3 or TRBV12-4, the J gene TRBJ1-2; the D gene is possibly TRBD1 (5 bases). Trimming took off 4 bases at V and 6 bases at J, with 15 bases between the two ends. The CDR3 has 14 residues. The DNA for the CDR3 is TGTGCCAGCAGTTATTCGGGGACTGAGGATGGCTACACCTTC. Amino acids: CASSYSGTEDGYTF.